The next 9 T cell receptor beta chains were all read from a single sample in a study of regulatory T cells in long-lasting Graves disease. Time point indicated: newly diagnosed GD, antithyroid drugs for less than 3 months. PBMC RNA was the source of the TCR library. CDR3-region Arm-PCR and iRepertoire HTBI primers produced the TCR beta libraries. TCRdb called the multiplex PCR reads again in MiXCR, with one record for every CDR3 protein. Among 500,000 or so distinct CDR3 sequences listed, about 16% were seen once. The sample also formed part of further work on T cells in Graves' hyperthyroidism and ophthalmopathy.

The source was peripheral blood mononuclear cells (PBMCs), collected at new diagnosis, from a patient treated with antithyroid drugs. The origin of the receptors is a woman aged 35-60 years with Graves disease.

This clonotype was counted ten times or more. This sequence joins TRBV5-6 and TRBJ1-2, with D hard to call. Trimming took off 1 base at V and 7 bases at J, with 11 bases between the two ends. The germline CDR1 and CDR2 sequences are SGHDT and YYEEEE. This CDR3 has 13 residues. The CDR3 region is CASSLLSAGGYTF. As DNA, the CDR3 is TGTGCCAGCAGCTTGCTTTCGGCTGGTGGCTACACCTTC. The full variable domain, in which reference TRBV5-6 and TRBJ1-2 provide the parts outside the CDR3, is DAGVTQSPTHLIKTRGQQVTLRCSPKSGHDTVSWYQQALGQGPQFIFQYYEEEERQRGNFPDRFSGHQFPNYSSELNVNALLLGDSALYLCASSLLSAGGYTFGSGTRLTVV.

The chain has TRBV18 and TRBJ2-3; no definite D call. V dropped 0 bases and J dropped 5 bases, with 6 bases sitting between them. This CDR3 has 13 residues. CDR1 is KGHSH, CDR2 LQKENI, per germline. The DNA for the CDR3 is TGTGCCAGCTCACCACCCGGTAGAGATACGCAGTATTTT. The encoded protein is CASSPPGRDTQYF.

The CDR3 here is CASNYGPAKNTGELFF. CDR3 nucleotides: TGTGCCAGCAATTACGGGCCAGCGAAGAACACCGGGGAGCTGTTTTTT. The rearrangement uses TRBV28 and TRBJ2-2, with no clear D. CDR1 MDHEN and CDR2 SYDVKM come from the germline V gene. The CDR3 extends over 16 amino acids. The V and J ends lost 7 bases and 1 base respectively, with 16 bases between them.

This clonotype is a singleton in its sample. One base away lies a much larger clone, so this may be a sequencing read error. This sequence joins TRBV7-3 and TRBJ2-1; D not resolved. Germline V gives CDR1 SGHTA, CDR2 FQGTGA. CDR3 length: 13 amino acids. V lost 8 bases to trimming and J lost 3 bases, with 11 bases between them. CDR3 in DNA: TGTGCCAGCGCCGCAGTCTTCTACAATGAGCAGTTCTTC. This sequence encodes CASAAVFYNEQFF.

The sample holds many counts of this clonotype. This chain joins TRBV12-3 or TRBV12-4 and TRBJ1-4; D remains ambiguous. This CDR3 is built from 12 residues. Trimming pared 6 bases from V and 8 bases from J, leaving 10 bases between. The CDR3 DNA sequence: TGTGCCAGCAGGGTGATGTCGGAAAAACTGTTTTTT. Translated, it gives CASRVMSEKLFF.

This clonotype was detected only a few times. The V and J genes are TRBV3-1 and TRBJ1-6; TRBD1 aligns across 8 bases. The germline CDR1 and CDR2 sequences are LGHDT and YNNKEL (reference sequence). Germline trimming cut 0 bases from V and 7 bases from J; bases unmatched to any gene: 11. CDR3 length equals 18 residues. The CDR3 reads CASSQDIDGDRRNSPLHF. CDR3 DNA: TGTGCCAGCAGCCAAGATATCGATGGGGACAGGAGGAATTCACCCCTCCACTTT.

This clonotype was found many times. The chain uses TRBV18 and TRBJ2-2, with D possibly matching TRBD1 (6 bases). Germline V gene lookup returns CDR1 KGHSH and CDR2 LQKENI. The CDR3 is 15 amino acids. Trimming left V 3 bases short and J 4 bases short, with 12 bases between. The CDR3 sequence is CASSPPSGATGELFF. The CDR3 region has the DNA TGTGCCAGCTCACCGCCCTCAGGGGCCACCGGGGAGCTGTTTTTT.

The chain employs TRBV12-5 and TRBJ2-3, with a tentative D call TRBD2 (6 bases). Trimming cost V 4 bases and J 7 bases, with 21 bases left between them. The CDR3 is 16 amino acids. Germline values: CDR1 LGHNT, CDR2 FRNRAP. The CDR3 sequence: CASGSWGRSDYYTQYF. The CDR3 nucleotides read TGTGCTAGTGGTTCCTGGGGCCGCTCGGACTATTATACGCAGTATTTT.

This clonotype has a handful of counts. Just one base apart from a much larger clone, this may be a read error. CDR3 sequence (DNA): TGCAGTGCGCCCATTTCTGGGATGCCGGCTTCCTTT. Encoded protein: CSAPISGMPASF. V is TRBV20-1 and J is TRBJ1-1; no clear D gene. This CDR3 region has 12 residues. Germline-derived CDR1 and CDR2 are DFQATT and SNEGSKA (reference sequence).